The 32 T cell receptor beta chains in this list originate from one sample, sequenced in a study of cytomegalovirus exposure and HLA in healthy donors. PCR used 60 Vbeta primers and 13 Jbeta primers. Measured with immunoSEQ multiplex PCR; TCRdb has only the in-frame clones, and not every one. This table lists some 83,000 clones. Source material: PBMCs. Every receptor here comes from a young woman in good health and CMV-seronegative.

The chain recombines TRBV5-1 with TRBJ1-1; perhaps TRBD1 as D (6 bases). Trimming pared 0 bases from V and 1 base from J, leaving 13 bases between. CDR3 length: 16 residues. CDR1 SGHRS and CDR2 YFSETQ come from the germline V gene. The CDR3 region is CASSLDGLRGNTEAFF. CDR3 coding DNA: TGCGCCAGCAGCTTGGATGGCCTCAGGGGGAACACTGAAGCTTTCTTT.

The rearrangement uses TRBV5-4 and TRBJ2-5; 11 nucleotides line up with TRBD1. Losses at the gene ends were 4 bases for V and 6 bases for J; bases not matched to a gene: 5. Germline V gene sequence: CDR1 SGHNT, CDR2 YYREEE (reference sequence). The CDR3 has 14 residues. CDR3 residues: CASSPGQGAKTQYF. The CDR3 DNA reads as TGTGCCAGCAGCCCCGGACAGGGGGCGAAGACCCAGTACTTC. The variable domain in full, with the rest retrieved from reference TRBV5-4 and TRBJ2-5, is ETGVTQSPTHLIKTRGQQVTLRCSSQSGHNTVSWYQQALGQGPQFIFQYYREEENGRGNFPPRFSGLQFPNYSSELNVNALELDDSALYLCASSPGQGAKTQYFGPGTRLLVL.

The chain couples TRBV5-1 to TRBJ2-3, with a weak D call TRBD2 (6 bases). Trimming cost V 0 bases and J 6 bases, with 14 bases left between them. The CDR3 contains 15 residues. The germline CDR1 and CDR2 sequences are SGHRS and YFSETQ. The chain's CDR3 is CASSLVTSRPDTQYF. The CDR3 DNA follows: TGCGCCAGCAGCTTGGTAACTAGCAGGCCGGATACGCAGTATTTT.

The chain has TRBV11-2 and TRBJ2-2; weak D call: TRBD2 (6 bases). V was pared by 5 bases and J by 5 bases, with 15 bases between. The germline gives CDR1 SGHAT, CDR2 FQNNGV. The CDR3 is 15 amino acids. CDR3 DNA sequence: TGTGCCAGCAGCCAGTTAGCGGTTGGGACCGGGGAGCTGTTTTTT. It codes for CASSQLAVGTGELFF.

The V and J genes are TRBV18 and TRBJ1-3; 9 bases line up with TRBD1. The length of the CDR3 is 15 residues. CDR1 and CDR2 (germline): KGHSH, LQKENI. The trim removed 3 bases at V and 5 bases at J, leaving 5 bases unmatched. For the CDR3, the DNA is TGTGCCAGCTCACCGGACAGGGGTGGAAGAAACACCATATATTTT. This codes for CASSPDRGGRNTIYF. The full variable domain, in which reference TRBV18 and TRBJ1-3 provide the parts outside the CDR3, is NAGVMQNPRHLVRRRGQEARLRCSPMKGHSHVYWYRQLPEEGLKFMVYLQKENIIDESGMPKERFSAEFPKEGPSILRIQQVVRGDSAAYFCASSPDRGGRNTIYFGEGSWLTVV.

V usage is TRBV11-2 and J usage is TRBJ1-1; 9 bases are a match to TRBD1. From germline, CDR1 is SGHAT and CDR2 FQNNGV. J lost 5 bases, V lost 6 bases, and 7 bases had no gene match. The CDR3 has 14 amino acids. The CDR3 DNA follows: TGTGCCAGCAGGTACAGGGGGCAAGTTACTGAAGCTTTCTTT. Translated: CASRYRGQVTEAFF.

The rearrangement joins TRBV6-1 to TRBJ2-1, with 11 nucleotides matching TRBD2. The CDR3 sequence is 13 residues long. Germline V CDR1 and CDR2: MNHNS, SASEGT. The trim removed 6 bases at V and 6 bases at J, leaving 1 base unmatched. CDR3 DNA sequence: TGTGCCAGCAGGGGGACTAGCGGCAATGAGCAGTTCTTC. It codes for CASRGTSGNEQFF.

The CDR3 region is CASSPPSAQETQYF. In DNA, the CDR3 is TGTGCCAGCAGCCCCCCTAGCGCTCAAGAGACCCAGTACTTC. The chain uses TRBV9 and TRBJ2-5, with a possible D match to TRBD2 (6 bases). The V gene lost 4 bases and the J gene lost 2 bases, with 12 bases spanning the gap. The germline CDR1 and CDR2 sequences are SGDLS and YYNGEE. This CDR3 contains 14 residues.

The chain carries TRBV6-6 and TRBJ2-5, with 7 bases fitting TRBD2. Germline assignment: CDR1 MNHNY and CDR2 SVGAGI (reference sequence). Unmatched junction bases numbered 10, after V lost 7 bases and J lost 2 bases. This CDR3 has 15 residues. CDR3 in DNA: TGTGCCAGCATGAGAAGCGCGGGGGATCAAGAGACCCAGTACTTC. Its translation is CASMRSAGDQETQYF.

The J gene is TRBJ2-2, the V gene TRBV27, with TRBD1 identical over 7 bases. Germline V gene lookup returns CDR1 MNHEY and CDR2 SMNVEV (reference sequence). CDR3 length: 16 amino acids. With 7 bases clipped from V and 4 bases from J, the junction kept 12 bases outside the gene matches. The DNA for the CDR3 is TGTGCCAGCAAGGGGGCAGACTCGCAGGGCACCGGGGAGCTGTTTTTT. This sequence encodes CASKGADSQGTGELFF.

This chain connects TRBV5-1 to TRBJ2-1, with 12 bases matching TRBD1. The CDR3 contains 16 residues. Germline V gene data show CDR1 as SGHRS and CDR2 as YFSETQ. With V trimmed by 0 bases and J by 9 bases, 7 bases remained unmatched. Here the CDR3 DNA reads TGCGCCAGCAGCTTGGGGGGACAGGGGGCGCAAAGTGAGCAGTTCTTC. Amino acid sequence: CASSLGGQGAQSEQFF. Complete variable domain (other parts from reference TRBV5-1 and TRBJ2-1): KAGVTQTPRYLIKTRGQQVTLSCSPISGHRSVSWYQQTPGQGLQFLFEYFSETQRNKGNFPGRFSGRQFSNSRSEMNVSTLELGDSALYLCASSLGGQGAQSEQFFGPGTRLTVL.

The DNA of the CDR3 is TGTGCCAGCGCCACTTTCACAGATACGCAGTATTTT. This codes for CASATFTDTQYF. The rearrangement uses TRBV6-1 and TRBJ2-3, with no clear D. Germline CDR1 MNHNS, CDR2 SASEGT. Trimming pared 8 bases from V and 2 bases from J, leaving 8 bases between. The CDR3 has 12 residues.

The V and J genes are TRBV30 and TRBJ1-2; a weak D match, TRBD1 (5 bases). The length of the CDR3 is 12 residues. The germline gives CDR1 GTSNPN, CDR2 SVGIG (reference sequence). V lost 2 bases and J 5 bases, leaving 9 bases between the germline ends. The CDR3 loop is CAWSQQDYGYTF. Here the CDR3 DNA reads TGTGCCTGGAGTCAACAGGATTATGGCTACACCTTC.

CDR3 DNA sequence: TGTGCCAGCTCACCGGACAGCCCCTGGGAGTGGAAAGCTTTCTTT. Its translation is CASSPDSPWEWKAFF. The chain uses TRBV18 and TRBJ1-1; possible D gene TRBD1, 6 bases. Germline lookup yields CDR1 KGHSH and CDR2 LQKENI. Trimming cost V 3 bases and J 9 bases, with 20 bases left between them. CDR3 length equals 15 residues.

CDR3 sequence reads: CASSHVGLFVGAEAFF. CDR3 nucleotide sequence: TGTGCCAGTAGCCACGTGGGACTTTTCGTTGGCGCTGAAGCTTTCTTT. This chain uses TRBV19 with TRBJ1-1; D may be TRBD1 (5 bases). The length of the CDR3 is 16 residues. Germline V gene lookup returns CDR1 LNHDA and CDR2 SQIVND (reference sequence). Trimming took off 6 bases at V and 6 bases at J, with 23 bases between the two ends.

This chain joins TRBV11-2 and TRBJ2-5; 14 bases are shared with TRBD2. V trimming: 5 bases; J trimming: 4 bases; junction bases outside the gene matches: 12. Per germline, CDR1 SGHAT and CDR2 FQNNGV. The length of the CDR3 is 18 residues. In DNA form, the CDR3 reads TGTGCCAGCAGCCATACGAGACTAGCGGGAGGGGTAGGAGAGACCCAGTACTTC. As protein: CASSHTRLAGGVGETQYF.

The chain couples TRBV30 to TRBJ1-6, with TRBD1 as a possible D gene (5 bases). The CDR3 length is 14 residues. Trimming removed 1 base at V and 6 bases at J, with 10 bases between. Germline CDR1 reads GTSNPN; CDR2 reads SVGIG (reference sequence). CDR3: CAWSGQTVNSPLHF. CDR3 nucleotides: TGTGCCTGGAGTGGACAGACAGTTAATTCACCCCTCCACTTT. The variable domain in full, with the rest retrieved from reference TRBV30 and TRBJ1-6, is SQTIHQWPATLVQPVGSPLSLECTVEGTSNPNLYWYRQAAGRGLQLLFYSVGIGQISSEVPQNLSASRPQDRQFILSSKKLLLSDSGFYLCAWSGQTVNSPLHFGNGTRLTVT.

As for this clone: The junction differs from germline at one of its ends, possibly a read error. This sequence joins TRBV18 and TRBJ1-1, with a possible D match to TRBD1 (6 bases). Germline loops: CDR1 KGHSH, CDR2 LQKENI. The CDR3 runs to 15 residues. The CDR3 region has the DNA TGTGCCAGCTCCCAAAACACAGGGTCCAACACTGAAGATTTCTTT. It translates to CASSQNTGSNTEDFF.

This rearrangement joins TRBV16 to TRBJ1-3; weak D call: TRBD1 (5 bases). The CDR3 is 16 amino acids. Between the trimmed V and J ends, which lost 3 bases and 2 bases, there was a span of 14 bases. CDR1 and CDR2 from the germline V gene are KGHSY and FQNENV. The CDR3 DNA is TGTGCCAGCAGCCACCCCCCCCAGGGTGCTGGAAACACCATATATTTT. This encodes CASSHPPQGAGNTIYF.

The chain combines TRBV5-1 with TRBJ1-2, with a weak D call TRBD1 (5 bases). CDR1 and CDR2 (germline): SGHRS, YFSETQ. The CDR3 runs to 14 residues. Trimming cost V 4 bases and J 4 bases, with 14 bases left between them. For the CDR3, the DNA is TGCGCCAGCAGCGAACGAACAGGCCCCTATGGCTACACCTTC. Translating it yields CASSERTGPYGYTF.

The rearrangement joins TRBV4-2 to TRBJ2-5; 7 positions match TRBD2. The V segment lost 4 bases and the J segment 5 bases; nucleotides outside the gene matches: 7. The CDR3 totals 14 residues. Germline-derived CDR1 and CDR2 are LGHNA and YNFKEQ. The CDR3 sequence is CASSLKRGKETQYF. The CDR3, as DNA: TGTGCCAGCAGCCTGAAGCGGGGAAAGGAGACCCAGTACTTC.

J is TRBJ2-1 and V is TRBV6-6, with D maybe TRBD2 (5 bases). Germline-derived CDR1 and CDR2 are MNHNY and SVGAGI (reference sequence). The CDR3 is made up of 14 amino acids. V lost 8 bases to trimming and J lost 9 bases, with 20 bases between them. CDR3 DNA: TGTGCCAGCGGAAGGCGGTTGGGGAGCATTGAGCAGTTCTTC. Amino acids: CASGRRLGSIEQFF.

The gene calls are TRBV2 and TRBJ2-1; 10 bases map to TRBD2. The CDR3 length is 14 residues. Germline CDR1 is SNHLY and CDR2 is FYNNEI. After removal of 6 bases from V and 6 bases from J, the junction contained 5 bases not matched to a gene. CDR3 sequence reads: CASRLAGALNEQFF. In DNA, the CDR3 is TGTGCCAGCAGGCTAGCGGGAGCCCTCAATGAGCAGTTCTTC.

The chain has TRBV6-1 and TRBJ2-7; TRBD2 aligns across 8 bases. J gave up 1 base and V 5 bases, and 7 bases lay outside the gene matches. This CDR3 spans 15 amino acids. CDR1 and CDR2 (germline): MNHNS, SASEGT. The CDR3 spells CASSSLAGSSYEQYF. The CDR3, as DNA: TGTGCCAGCAGTTCTCTAGCGGGCTCATCCTACGAGCAGTACTTC.

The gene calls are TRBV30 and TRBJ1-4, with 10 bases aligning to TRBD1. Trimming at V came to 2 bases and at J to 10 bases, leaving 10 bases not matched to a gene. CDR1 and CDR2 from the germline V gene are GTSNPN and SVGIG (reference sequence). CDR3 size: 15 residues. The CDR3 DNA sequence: TGTGCCTGGAGTAAACCCGGGACAGGGGTGGGAAAACTGTTTTTT. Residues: CAWSKPGTGVGKLFF.

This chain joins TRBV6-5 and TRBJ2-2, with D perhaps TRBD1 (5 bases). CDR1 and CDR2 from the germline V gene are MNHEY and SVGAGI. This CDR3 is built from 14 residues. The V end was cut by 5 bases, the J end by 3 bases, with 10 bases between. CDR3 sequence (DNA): TGTGCCAGCAGTGGATCAGGGTACACCGGGGAGCTGTTTTTT. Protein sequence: CASSGSGYTGELFF.

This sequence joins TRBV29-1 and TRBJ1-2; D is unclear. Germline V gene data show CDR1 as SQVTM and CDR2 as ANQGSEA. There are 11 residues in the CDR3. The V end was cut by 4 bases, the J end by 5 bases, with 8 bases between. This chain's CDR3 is CSVGHLYGYTF. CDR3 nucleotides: TGCAGCGTTGGGCATTTGTATGGCTACACCTTC.

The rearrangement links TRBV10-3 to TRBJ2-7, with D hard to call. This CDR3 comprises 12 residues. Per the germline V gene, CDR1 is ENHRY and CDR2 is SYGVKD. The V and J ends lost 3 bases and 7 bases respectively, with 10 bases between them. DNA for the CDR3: TGTGCCATCAGTGATACTACTGGGGAGCAGTACTTC. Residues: CAISDTTGEQYF.

The DNA of the CDR3 is TGTGCCTGGAGTCGGGGACTAGCGGGAGTGAATGAGCAGTTCTTC. Protein: CAWSRGLAGVNEQFF. The chain links TRBV30 to TRBJ2-1, with 14 bases aligning to TRBD2. J was trimmed by 7 bases and V by 2 bases; bases with no gene match: 4. The CDR3 sequence is 15 residues long. Germline V gene lookup returns CDR1 GTSNPN and CDR2 SVGIG (reference sequence).

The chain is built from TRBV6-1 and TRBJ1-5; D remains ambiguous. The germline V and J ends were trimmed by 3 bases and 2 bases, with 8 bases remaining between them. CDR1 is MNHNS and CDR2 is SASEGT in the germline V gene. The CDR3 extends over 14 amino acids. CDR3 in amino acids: CASSERMGNQPQHF. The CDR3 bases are TGTGCCAGCAGTGAGCGTATGGGCAATCAGCCCCAGCATTTT.

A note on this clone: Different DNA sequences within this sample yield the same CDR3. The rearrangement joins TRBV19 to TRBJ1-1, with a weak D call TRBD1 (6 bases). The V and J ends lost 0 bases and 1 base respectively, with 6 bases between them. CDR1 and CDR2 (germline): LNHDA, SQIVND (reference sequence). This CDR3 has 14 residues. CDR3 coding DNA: TGTGCCAGTAGTATAGACAGGGGGAACACTGAAGCTTTCTTT. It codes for CASSIDRGNTEAFF.

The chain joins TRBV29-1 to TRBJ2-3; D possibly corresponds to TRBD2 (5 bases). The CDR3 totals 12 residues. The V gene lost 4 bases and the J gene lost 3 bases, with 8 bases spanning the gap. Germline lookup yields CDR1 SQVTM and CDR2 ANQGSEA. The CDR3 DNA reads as TGCAGCGTTGTTCGGGGAACAGATACGCAGTATTTT. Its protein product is CSVVRGTDTQYF.